A single sample gave rise to the 16 T cell receptor beta chains below, sequenced in a study of CD4+ T cells in melanoma. The repertoire was sequenced with immunoSEQ multiplex PCR; TCRdb's copy has only in-frame clones and lacks some. The data hold roughly 16,000 clones, with around 76% observed a single time. The sequencing input was cells from a culture (not recorded whether cultured in vitro). These receptors all come from a human donor with melanoma.

This clone has just a few counts. The rearrangement joins TRBV10-3 to TRBJ2-7, with D hard to call. The CDR3 sequence is 13 residues long. Trimming cost V 5 bases and J 11 bases, with 19 bases left between them. Germline assignment: CDR1 ENHRY and CDR2 SYGVKD. The CDR3 bases are TGTGCCATCAGTAACGCGCAGGCGCTTGGGGAGTACTTC. This codes for CAISNAQALGEYF.

The genes are TRBV19 and TRBJ1-4; weak D call: TRBD1 (5 bases). Trimming removed 5 bases from V and 6 bases from J, with 16 bases in between. The germline V gene has CDR1 LNHDA and CDR2 SQIVND (reference sequence). This CDR3 has 15 residues. The CDR3 here is CASSVRRVPDEKLFF. CDR3 nucleotide sequence: TGTGCCAGTAGTGTCCGCAGGGTGCCGGATGAAAAACTGTTTTTT.

This chain's CDR3 is CAGTGGLGYEQYF. The CDR3 DNA reads as TGTGCCGGCACAGGGGGCTTAGGCTACGAGCAGTACTTC. The rearrangement links TRBV2 to TRBJ2-7; the match to TRBD1 covers 9 bases. The V segment lost 11 bases and the J segment 3 bases; nucleotides outside the gene matches: 8. The CDR3 spans 13 residues. Germline V gene sequence: CDR1 SNHLY, CDR2 FYNNEI.

In this sample, this clone turned up once. The V and J genes are TRBV6-6 and TRBJ2-1; 11 bases line up with TRBD1. V dropped 5 bases and J dropped 8; count of bases not matched to a gene: 8. Germline V gene data show CDR1 as MNHNY and CDR2 as SVGAGI (reference sequence). There are 15 residues in the CDR3. CDR3 in amino acids: CASSPFWTGGYEQFF. Written as DNA, the CDR3 is TGTGCCAGCAGTCCATTTTGGACAGGGGGCTATGAGCAGTTCTTC.

This clone was seen only a few times. The chain uses TRBV19 and TRBJ2-3; D gene uncertain. Trimming removed 3 bases from V and 7 bases from J, with 11 bases in between. CDR1 is LNHDA and CDR2 is SQIVND in the germline V gene (reference sequence). CDR3 length: 13 amino acids. CDR3 nucleotide sequence: TGTGCCAGTAGTATGACGTTTACGAATACGCAGTATTTT. Residues: CASSMTFTNTQYF.

The chain has TRBV5-8 and TRBJ1-3; D is undetermined. The V and J ends lost 1 base and 8 bases respectively, with 10 bases between them. The CDR3 covers 13 residues. Germline-derived CDR1 and CDR2 are SGHTS and YDEGEE. The chain's CDR3 is CASSLRRLDTIYF. The CDR3 region has the DNA TGTGCCAGCAGCTTGAGACGGTTAGACACCATATATTTT.

This chain connects TRBV23-1 to TRBJ1-5; no reliable D call. TRBV23-1 is an ORF, and what it does is uncertain. Trimming took off 7 bases at V and 7 bases at J, with 17 bases between the two ends. The CDR3 totals 14 residues. Written as DNA, the CDR3 is TGCGCCAGCACCAACCCACTTCTCCGGCAGCCCCAGCATTTT. Amino acids: CASTNPLLRQPQHF.

This clone was observed a few times. The V and J genes are TRBV18 and TRBJ1-1; 7 nucleotides agree with TRBD1. The length of the CDR3 is 15 residues. J gave up 1 base and V 3 bases, and 5 bases lay outside the gene matches. Germline CDR1 reads KGHSH; CDR2 reads LQKENI. CDR3 in DNA: TGTGCCAGCTCACCCAGGGGGGCCTCGAACACTGAAGCTTTCTTT. As protein: CASSPRGASNTEAFF.

This clone was detected once. This chain joins TRBV6-1 and TRBJ2-7; 8 nucleotides agree with TRBD1. After removal of 5 bases from V and 4 bases from J, the junction contained 7 bases not matched to a gene. CDR3 size: 14 residues. The germline V gene encodes CDR1 MNHNS and CDR2 SASEGT. The CDR3 sequence is CASSPPGGVYEQYF. DNA of the CDR3: TGTGCCAGCAGTCCGCCAGGGGGCGTATACGAGCAGTACTTC.

This chain joins TRBV7-3 and TRBJ1-1; D is unresolved. Germline CDR1 and CDR2: SGHTA and FQGTGA. The CDR3 is 14 residues long. V was clipped by 1 base and J by 2 bases, with 8 bases between them. For the CDR3, the DNA is TGTGCCAGCAGCTTAAGCAGTGGAAACACTGAAGCTTTCTTT. It encodes CASSLSSGNTEAFF.

The rearrangement joins TRBV5-1 to TRBJ2-2; 8 bases are a match to TRBD2. Germline assignment: CDR1 SGHRS and CDR2 YFSETQ. There are 15 residues in the CDR3. The ends lost 2 bases at V and 4 bases at J; junction bases unmatched: 4. CDR3 amino acids: CASSFSGVGTGELFF. The CDR3 DNA is TGCGCCAGCAGCTTTAGCGGGGTCGGCACCGGGGAGCTGTTTTTT. Full variable domain (remainder filled in from reference TRBV5-1 and TRBJ2-2): KAGVTQTPRYLIKTRGQQVTLSCSPISGHRSVSWYQQTPGQGLQFLFEYFSETQRNKGNFPGRFSGRQFSNSRSEMNVSTLELGDSALYLCASSFSGVGTGELFFGEGSRLTVL.

This chain connects TRBV9 to TRBJ2-7; D is unresolved. V lost 0 bases and J 0 bases, leaving 10 bases between the germline ends. The CDR3 spans 15 residues. Germline CDR1 is SGDLS and CDR2 is YYNGEE. The DNA of the CDR3 is TGTGCCAGCAGCGTAGAAGCCGTCGACTCCTACGAGCAGTACTTC. Residues: CASSVEAVDSYEQYF.

V usage is TRBV14 and J usage is TRBJ1-1; D gene uncertain. V dropped 2 bases and J dropped 0 bases, with 7 bases sitting between them. The CDR3 runs 14 residues. Germline CDR1 is SGHDN and CDR2 is FVKESK. The CDR3 spells CASSQLDLNTEAFF. CDR3 DNA sequence: TGTGCCAGCAGCCAATTGGATCTGAACACTGAAGCTTTCTTT.

This chain links TRBV5-6 with TRBJ1-6; D is unresolved. This CDR3 comprises 14 residues. V lost 2 bases and J 0 bases, leaving 3 bases between the germline ends. The germline CDR1 and CDR2 sequences are SGHDT and YYEEEE. This CDR3 is CASSLYSYNSPLHF. CDR3 nucleotide sequence: TGTGCCAGCAGCTTATACTCCTATAATTCACCCCTCCACTTT.

The chain recombines TRBV5-1 with TRBJ1-1, with D unclear. CDR1 is SGHRS and CDR2 is YFSETQ in the germline V gene. The V end was cut by 0 bases, the J end by 4 bases, with 10 bases between. The CDR3 runs to 14 residues. Here the CDR3 reads CASSLGVPGTEAFF. CDR3 sequence (DNA): TGCGCCAGCAGCTTGGGAGTTCCGGGCACTGAAGCTTTCTTT.

The J gene is TRBJ1-6, the V gene TRBV6-1; no clear D gene. This CDR3 has 15 residues. Deletions cut 2 bases from V and 9 bases from J, with 14 bases between. Per germline, CDR1 MNHNS and CDR2 SASEGT. CDR3 in amino acids: CASSEQEWSVSPLHF. CDR3 nucleotide sequence: TGTGCCAGCAGTGAACAGGAGTGGAGTGTTTCACCCCTCCACTTT.